The 4 T cell receptor beta chains reported below all come from one sample, sequenced in a study of glioma-infiltrating T cells. Using RNA template, CDR3s of TCR alpha and beta were amplified with iRepertoire arm-PCR. One entry per CDR3 protein results from TCRdb running MiXCR on the multiplex PCR reads. The sample holds fewer than 110,000 distinct CDR3 sequences; around 30% are singletons and the top ten take approximately 43%. Material for sequencing was glioma tissue, nonneoplastic brain tissue, or PBMCs (not recorded which). Every receptor here comes from a human donor with low-grade glioma or glioblastoma, undergoing nonglioma brain surgery, or in good health (not recorded which).

This clonotype was seen ten or more times. The chain links TRBV5-1 to TRBJ1-6; D is perhaps TRBD1 (5 bases). Trimming shortened V by 0 bases and J by 10 bases, and 14 bases separated the two germline ends. CDR1 is SGHRS and CDR2 is YFSETQ in the germline V gene. The CDR3 is made up of 15 amino acids. The CDR3 DNA follows: TGCGCCAGCAGCTTGGGACCTGGTTCAGGGTCACCCCTCCACTTT. Its translation: CASSLGPGSGSPLHF.

This chain connects TRBV3-1 to TRBJ1-3; perhaps TRBD1 as D (5 bases). Trimming shortened V by 2 bases and J by 3 bases, and 14 bases separated the two germline ends. This CDR3 has 16 amino acids. Germline V gene sequence: CDR1 LGHDT, CDR2 YNNKEL (reference sequence). This CDR3 is CASSQSRPGSGNTIYF. In DNA, the CDR3 is TGTGCCAGCAGCCAATCCCGGCCAGGGAGTGGAAACACCATATATTTT.

There are a few counts of this clonotype. The chain couples TRBV10-3 to TRBJ1-1, with D possibly matching TRBD1 (6 bases). The germline V and J ends were trimmed by 4 bases and 1 base, with 10 bases remaining between them. CDR3 length equals 14 residues. Germline CDR1 and CDR2: ENHRY and SYGVKD. The CDR3: CAISVQQGNTEAFF. CDR3 sequence (DNA): TGTGCCATCAGTGTACAACAGGGGAACACTGAAGCTTTCTTT.

In this sample, this clonotype turned up a few times. The genes are TRBV19 and TRBJ2-3; 7 bases agree with TRBD1. V trimming: 8 bases; J trimming: 0 bases; junction bases outside the gene matches: 2. The germline V gene encodes CDR1 LNHDA and CDR2 SQIVND (reference sequence). This CDR3 comprises 13 residues. The CDR3 DNA is TGTGCCAGTGGGACAGAAAGCACAGATACGCAGTATTTT. This gives the protein CASGTESTDTQYF.